These T cell receptor beta chains were read from a single sample in a study of CD8 T cells in ankylosing spondylitis. TCRdb ran MiXCR on the 5' RACE reads and lists one entry per CDR3 protein. The sample includes about 180,000 distinct CDR3 sequences, around a tenth of them seen just once. The material sequenced was blood, either unsorted or a sorted T cell fraction (not recorded which). The source of these receptors is a female donor with ankylosing spondylitis or in good health (not recorded which). Each CDR3 is given with its conserved first and last residue. A D gene is named only where the DNA matches it firmly. The listing skips clone size in some rows; elsewhere it reads once, few, many or a size class.

J: TRBJ1-5
V: TRBV27
size: NA
D: NA
CDR3: CASSFPSINQPQHF
DNA: TGTGCCAGCAGTTTCCCCTCAATTAATCAGCCCCAGCATTTT

J: TRBJ2-3
V: TRBV12-3/TRBV12-4
size: many
D: NA
CDR3: CASVLGRATDTQYF
DNA: TGTGCCAGCGTACTGGGCAGGGCAACAGATACGCAGTATTTT

J: TRBJ2-7
V: TRBV30
size: few
D: NA
CDR3: CAWRDPYEQYF
DNA: TGTGCCTGGCGTGATCCCTACGAGCAGTACTTC

J: TRBJ2-3
V: TRBV5-1
size: NA
D: TRBD2
CDR3: CASSSHTSGRADTQYF
DNA: TGCGCCAGCAGCTCCCATACTAGCGGGAGAGCAGATACGCAGTATTTT

J: TRBJ2-6
V: TRBV3-1
size: few
D: NA
CDR3: CASSQKYCGPGYVSGANVLTF
DNA: TGTGCCAGCAGCCAAAAATATTGTGGGCCAGGGTACGTCTCTGGGGCCAACGTCCTGACTTTC

J: TRBJ1-2
V: TRBV7-9
size: NA
D: NA
CDR3: CASSLVEQASSNYGYTF
DNA: TGTGCCAGCAGCTTAGTAGAACAGGCCTCCTCTAACTATGGCTACACCTTC

J: TRBJ2-7
V: TRBV2
size: few
D: NA
CDR3: CATQGSRYEQYF
DNA: TGTGCCACCCAAGGCAGCCGCTACGAGCAGTACTTC

J: TRBJ2-1
V: TRBV3-1
size: few
D: NA
CDR3: CASSQERRALRYNEQFF
DNA: TGTGCCAGCAGCCAAGAACGCAGGGCCCTACGGTACAATGAGCAGTTCTTC

J: TRBJ2-2
V: TRBV24-1
size: NA
D: NA
CDR3: CATSDISYGESTGELFF
DNA: TGTGCCACCAGTGATATATCATATGGAGAGAGTACCGGGGAGCTGTTTTTT

J: TRBJ2-1
V: TRBV7-8
size: NA
D: TRBD1
CDR3: CASSLAGMGTGRNEQFF
DNA: TGTGCCAGCAGCTTAGCGGGTATGGGGACAGGACGCAATGAGCAGTTCTTC

J: TRBJ1-1
V: TRBV9
size: NA
D: TRBD1
CDR3: CASSPQGDTEAFF
DNA: TGTGCCAGCAGCCCCCAGGGGGACACTGAAGCTTTCTTT

J: TRBJ2-7
V: TRBV15
size: few
D: TRBD1
CDR3: CATSRISGTEGEQYF
DNA: TGTGCCACCAGCAGAATCTCCGGGACAGAGGGAGAGCAGTACTTC

J: TRBJ2-4
V: TRBV4-3
size: NA
D: NA
CDR3: CASSQDRQARDIQYF
DNA: TGCGCCAGCAGCCAAGATAGGCAAGCCAGGGACATTCAGTACTTC

J: TRBJ2-1
V: TRBV30
size: few
D: NA
CDR3: CAWSVGLGDEQFF
DNA: TGTGCCTGGAGTGTCGGCCTGGGGGATGAGCAGTTCTTC

J: TRBJ2-5
V: TRBV5-6
size: medium-sized
D: NA
CDR3: CASSTLEGFQETQYF
DNA: TGTGCCAGCAGCACCCTAGAGGGATTTCAAGAGACCCAGTACTTC

J: TRBJ2-5
V: TRBV5-1
size: few
D: TRBD1
CDR3: CASSSDRQETQYF
DNA: TGCGCCAGCAGCTCGGACAGGCAAGAGACCCAGTACTTC

J: TRBJ2-1
V: TRBV5-5
size: few
D: NA
CDR3: CASNDNEQFF
DNA: TGTGCCAGCAACGACAATGAGCAGTTCTTC

J: TRBJ2-1
V: TRBV28
size: NA
D: NA
CDR3: CASSLRPVEQFF
DNA: TGTGCCAGCAGTTTACGTCCCGTTGAGCAGTTCTTC

J: TRBJ2-5
V: TRBV4-3
size: few
D: NA
CDR3: CASSPGQGPTETQYF
DNA: TGCGCCAGCTCACCTGGGCAGGGCCCCACCGAGACCCAGTACTTC

J: TRBJ2-3
V: TRBV9
size: many
D: NA
CDR3: CASSVTLGATDTQYF
DNA: TGTGCCAGCAGCGTAACACTGGGGGCTACAGATACGCAGTATTTT